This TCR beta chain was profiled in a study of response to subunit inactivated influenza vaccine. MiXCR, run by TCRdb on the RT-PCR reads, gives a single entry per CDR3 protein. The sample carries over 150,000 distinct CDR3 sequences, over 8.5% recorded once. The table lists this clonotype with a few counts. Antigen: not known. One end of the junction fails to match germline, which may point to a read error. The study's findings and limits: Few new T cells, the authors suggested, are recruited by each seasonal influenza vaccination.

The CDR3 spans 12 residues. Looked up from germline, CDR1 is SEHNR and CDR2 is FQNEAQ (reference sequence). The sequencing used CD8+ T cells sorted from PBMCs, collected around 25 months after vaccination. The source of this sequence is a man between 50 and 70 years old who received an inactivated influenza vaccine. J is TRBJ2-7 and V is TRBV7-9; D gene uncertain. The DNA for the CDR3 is TGTGCCAGCAGCTTAGACTCTGATGGGAAGCACTTC. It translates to CASSLDSDGKHF. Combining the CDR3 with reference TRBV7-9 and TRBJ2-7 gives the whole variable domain DTGVSQNPRHKITKRGQNVTFRCDPISEHNRLYWYRQTLGQGPEFLTYFQNEAQLEKSRLLSDRFSAERPKGSFSTLEIQRTEQGDSAMYLCASSLDSDGKHFGPGTRLTVT.